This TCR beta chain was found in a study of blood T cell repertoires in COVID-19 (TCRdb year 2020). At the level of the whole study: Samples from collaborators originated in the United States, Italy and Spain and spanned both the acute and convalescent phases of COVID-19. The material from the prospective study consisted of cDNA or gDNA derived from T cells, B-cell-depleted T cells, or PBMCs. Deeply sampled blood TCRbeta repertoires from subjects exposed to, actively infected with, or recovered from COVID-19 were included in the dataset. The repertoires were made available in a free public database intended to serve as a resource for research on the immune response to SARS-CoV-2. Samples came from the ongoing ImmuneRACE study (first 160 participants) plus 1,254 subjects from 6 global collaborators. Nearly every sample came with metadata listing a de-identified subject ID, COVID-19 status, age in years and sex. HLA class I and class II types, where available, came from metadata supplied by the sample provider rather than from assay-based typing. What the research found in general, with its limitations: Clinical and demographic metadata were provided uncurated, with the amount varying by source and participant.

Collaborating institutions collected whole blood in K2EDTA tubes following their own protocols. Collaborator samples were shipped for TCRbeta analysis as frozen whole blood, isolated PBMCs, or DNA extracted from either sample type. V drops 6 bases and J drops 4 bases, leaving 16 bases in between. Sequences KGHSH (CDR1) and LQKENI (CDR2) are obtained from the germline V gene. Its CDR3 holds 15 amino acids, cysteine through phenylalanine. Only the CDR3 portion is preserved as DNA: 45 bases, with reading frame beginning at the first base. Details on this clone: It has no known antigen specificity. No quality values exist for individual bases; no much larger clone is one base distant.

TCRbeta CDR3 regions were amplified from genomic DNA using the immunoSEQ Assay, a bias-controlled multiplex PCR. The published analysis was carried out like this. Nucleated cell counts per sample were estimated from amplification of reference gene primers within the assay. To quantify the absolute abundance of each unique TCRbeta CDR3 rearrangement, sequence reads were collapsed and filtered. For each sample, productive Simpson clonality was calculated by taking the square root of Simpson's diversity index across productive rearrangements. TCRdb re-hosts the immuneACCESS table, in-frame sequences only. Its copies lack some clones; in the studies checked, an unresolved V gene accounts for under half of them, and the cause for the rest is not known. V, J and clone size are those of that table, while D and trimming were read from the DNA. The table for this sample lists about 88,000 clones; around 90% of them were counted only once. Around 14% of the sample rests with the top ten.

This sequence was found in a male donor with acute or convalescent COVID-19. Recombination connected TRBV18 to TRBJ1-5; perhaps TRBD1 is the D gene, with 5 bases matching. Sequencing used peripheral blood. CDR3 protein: CASSSQAQGNQPQHF. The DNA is TGTGCCAGCTCTTCACAGGCCCAAGGTAATCAGCCCCAGCATTTT.